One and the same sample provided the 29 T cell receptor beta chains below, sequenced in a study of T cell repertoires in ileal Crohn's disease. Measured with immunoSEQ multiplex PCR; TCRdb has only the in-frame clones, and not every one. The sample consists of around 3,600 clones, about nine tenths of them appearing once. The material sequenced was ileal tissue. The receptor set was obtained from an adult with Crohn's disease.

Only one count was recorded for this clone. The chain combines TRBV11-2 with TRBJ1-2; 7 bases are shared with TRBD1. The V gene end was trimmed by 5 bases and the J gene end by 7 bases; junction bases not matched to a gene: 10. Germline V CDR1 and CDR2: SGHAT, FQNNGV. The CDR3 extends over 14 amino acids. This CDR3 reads CASSPARGSIGYTF. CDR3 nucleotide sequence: TGTGCCAGCAGCCCCGCCAGGGGGAGTATTGGCTACACCTTC.

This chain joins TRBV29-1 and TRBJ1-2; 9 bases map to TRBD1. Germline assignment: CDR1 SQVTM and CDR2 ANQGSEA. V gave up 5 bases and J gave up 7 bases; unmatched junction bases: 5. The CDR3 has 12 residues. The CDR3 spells CSVRTGVSGYTF. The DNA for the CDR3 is TGCAGCGTTCGGACAGGGGTTAGTGGCTACACCTTC.

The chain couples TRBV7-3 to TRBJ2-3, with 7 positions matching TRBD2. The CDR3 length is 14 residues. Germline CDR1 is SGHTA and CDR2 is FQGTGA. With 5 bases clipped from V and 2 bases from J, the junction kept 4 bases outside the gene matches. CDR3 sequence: CASSPGLNTDTQYF. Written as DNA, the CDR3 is TGTGCCAGCAGCCCGGGACTAAACACAGATACGCAGTATTTT.

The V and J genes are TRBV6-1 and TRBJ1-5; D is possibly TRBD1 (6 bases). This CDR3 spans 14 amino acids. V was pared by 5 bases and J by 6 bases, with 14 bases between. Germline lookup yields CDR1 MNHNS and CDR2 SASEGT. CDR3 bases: TGTGCCAGCAGTCAGGGGAGAATGGGTCAGCCCCAGCATTTT. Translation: CASSQGRMGQPQHF.

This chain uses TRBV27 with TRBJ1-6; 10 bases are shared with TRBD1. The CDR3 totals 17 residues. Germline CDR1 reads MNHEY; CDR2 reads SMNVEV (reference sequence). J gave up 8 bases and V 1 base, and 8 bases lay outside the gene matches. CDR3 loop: CASSLFSGTGADSPLHF. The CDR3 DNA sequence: TGTGCCAGCAGTTTATTTAGCGGGACAGGGGCGGATTCACCCCTCCACTTT.

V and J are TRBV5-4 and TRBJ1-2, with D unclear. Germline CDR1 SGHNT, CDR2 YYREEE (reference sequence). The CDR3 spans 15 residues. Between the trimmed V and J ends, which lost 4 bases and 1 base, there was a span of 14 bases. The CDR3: CASSPSYGVNYGYTF. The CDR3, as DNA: TGTGCCAGCAGCCCGAGCTACGGGGTTAACTATGGCTACACCTTC.

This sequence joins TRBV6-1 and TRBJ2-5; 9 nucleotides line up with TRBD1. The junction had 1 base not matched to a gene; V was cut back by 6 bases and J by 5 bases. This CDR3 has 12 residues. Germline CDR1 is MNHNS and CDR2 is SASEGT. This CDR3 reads CASSGQGETQYF. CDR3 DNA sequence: TGTGCCAGCAGCGGACAGGGGGAGACCCAGTACTTC.

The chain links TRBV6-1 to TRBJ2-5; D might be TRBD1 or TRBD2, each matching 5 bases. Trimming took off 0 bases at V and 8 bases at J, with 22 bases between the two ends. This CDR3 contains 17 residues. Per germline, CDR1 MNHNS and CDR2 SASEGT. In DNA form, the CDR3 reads TGTGCCAGCAGTGAAGCGGGCCGGGGCCCAGCCGAGGGAACCCAGTACTTC. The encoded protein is CASSEAGRGPAEGTQYF.

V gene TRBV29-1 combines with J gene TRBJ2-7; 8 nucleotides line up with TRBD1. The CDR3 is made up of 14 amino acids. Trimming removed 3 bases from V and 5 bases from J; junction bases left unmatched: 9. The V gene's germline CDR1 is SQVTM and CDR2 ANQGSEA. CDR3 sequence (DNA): TGCAGCGTTGACGGACAGGGAATAGAAAACGAGCAGTACTTC. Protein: CSVDGQGIENEQYF.

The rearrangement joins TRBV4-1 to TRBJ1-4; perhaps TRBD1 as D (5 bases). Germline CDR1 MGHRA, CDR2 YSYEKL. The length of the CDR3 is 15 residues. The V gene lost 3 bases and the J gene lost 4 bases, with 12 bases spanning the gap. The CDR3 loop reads CASSHPGGFNEKLFF. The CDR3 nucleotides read TGCGCCAGCAGCCACCCGGGGGGGTTTAATGAAAAACTGTTTTTT.

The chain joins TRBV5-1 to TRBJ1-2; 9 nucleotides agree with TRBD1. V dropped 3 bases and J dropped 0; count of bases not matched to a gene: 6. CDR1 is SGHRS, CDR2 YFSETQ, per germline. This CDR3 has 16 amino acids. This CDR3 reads CASSSDTGGPNYGYTF. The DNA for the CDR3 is TGCGCCAGCAGCTCCGACACAGGGGGCCCTAACTATGGCTACACCTTC. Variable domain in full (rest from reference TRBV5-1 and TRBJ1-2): KAGVTQTPRYLIKTRGQQVTLSCSPISGHRSVSWYQQTPGQGLQFLFEYFSETQRNKGNFPGRFSGRQFSNSRSEMNVSTLELGDSALYLCASSSDTGGPNYGYTFGSGTRLTVV.

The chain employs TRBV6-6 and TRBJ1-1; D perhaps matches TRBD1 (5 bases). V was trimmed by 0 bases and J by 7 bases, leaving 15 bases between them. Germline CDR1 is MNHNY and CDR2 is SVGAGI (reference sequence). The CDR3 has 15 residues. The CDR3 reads CASSYSAGGSGEAFF. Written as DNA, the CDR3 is TGTGCCAGCAGTTACTCCGCGGGGGGTAGTGGTGAAGCTTTCTTT.

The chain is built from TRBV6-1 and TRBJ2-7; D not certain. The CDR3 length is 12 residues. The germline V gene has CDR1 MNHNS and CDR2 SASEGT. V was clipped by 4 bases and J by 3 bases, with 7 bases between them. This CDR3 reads CASSALSYEQYF. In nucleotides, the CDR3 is TGTGCCAGCAGTGCCCTGAGCTACGAGCAGTACTTC.

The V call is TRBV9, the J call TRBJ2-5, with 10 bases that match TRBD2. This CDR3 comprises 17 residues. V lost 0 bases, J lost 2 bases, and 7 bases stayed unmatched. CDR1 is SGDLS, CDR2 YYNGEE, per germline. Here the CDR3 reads CASSVEAVLAGQETQYF. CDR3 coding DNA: TGTGCCAGCAGCGTAGAGGCCGTACTAGCGGGGCAAGAGACCCAGTACTTC.

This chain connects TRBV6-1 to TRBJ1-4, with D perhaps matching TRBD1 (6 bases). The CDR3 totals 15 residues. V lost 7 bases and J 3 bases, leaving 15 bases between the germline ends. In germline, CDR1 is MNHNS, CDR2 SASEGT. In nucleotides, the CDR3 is TGTGCCAGCAACCCCGTGGACAGAGCTAATGAAAAACTGTTTTTT. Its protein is CASNPVDRANEKLFF.

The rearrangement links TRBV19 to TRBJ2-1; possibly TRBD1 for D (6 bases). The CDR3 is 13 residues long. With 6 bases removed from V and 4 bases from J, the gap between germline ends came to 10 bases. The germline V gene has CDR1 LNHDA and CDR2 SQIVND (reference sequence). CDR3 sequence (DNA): TGTGCCAGTAGCAGGACAGAGTACAATGAGCAGTTCTTC. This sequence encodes CASSRTEYNEQFF.

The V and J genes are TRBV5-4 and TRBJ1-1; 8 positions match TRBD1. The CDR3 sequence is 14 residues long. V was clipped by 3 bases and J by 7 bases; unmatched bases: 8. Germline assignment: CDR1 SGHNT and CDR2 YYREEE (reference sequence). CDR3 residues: CASSSRGLKHEAFF. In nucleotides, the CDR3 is TGTGCCAGCAGCTCCAGGGGGCTCAAACATGAAGCTTTCTTT.

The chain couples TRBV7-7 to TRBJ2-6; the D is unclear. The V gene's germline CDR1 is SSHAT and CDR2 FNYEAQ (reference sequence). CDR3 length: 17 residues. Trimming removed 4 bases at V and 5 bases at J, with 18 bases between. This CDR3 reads CASSSRRPQSRANVLTF. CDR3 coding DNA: TGTGCCAGCAGCTCTCGAAGGCCACAAAGTCGGGCCAACGTCCTGACTTTC.

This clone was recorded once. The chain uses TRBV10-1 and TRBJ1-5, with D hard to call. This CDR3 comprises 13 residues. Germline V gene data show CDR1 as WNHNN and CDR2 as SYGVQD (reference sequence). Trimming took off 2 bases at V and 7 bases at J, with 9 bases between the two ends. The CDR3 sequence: CASSEQVGQPQHF. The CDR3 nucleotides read TGCGCCAGCAGTGAGCAGGTTGGCCAGCCCCAGCATTTT.

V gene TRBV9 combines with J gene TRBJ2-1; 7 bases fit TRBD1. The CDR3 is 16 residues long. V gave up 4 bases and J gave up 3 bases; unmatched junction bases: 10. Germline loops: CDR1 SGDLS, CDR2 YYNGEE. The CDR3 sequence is CASSLRGDRDYNEQFF. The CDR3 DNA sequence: TGTGCCAGCAGCCTCAGGGGTGACAGGGACTACAATGAGCAGTTCTTC.

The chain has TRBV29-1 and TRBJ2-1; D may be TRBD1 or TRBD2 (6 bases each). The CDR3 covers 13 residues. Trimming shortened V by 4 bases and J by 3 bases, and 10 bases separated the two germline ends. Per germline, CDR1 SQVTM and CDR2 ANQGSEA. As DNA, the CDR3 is TGCAGCGTTGTGGGGGGCGTCTACAATGAGCAGTTCTTC. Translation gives CSVVGGVYNEQFF.

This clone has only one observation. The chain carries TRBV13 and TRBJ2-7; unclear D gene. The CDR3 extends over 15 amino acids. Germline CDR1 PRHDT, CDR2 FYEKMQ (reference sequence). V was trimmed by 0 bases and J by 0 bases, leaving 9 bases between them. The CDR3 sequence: CASSLGGQASYEQYF. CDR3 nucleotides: TGTGCCAGCAGCTTAGGAGGCCAGGCCTCCTACGAGCAGTACTTC.

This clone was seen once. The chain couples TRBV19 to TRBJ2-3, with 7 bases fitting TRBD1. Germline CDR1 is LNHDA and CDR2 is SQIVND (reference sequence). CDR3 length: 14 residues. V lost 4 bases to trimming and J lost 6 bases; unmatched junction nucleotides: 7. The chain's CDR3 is CASSTPLGGDTQYF. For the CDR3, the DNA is TGTGCCAGTAGTACGCCCCTAGGGGGCGATACGCAGTATTTT.

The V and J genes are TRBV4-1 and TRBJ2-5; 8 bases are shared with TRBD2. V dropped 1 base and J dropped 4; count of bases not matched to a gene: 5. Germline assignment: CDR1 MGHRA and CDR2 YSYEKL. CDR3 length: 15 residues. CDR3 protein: CASSQGIAGIETQYF. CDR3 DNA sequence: TGCGCCAGCAGCCAAGGTATAGCGGGGATAGAGACCCAGTACTTC.

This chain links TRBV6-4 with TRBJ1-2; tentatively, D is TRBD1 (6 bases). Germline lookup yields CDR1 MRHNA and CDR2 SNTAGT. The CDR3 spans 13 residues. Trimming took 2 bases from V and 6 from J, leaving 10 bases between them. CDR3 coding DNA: TGTGCCAGCAGTGACCTGGAGGGGGATGGCTACACCTTC. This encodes CASSDLEGDGYTF.

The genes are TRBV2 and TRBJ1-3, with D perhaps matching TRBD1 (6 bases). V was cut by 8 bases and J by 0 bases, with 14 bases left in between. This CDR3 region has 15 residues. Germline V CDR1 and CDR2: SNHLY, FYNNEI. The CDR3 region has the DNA TGTGCCAGCGGGATACAGGGTTCCTCTGGAAACACCATATATTTT. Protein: CASGIQGSSGNTIYF.

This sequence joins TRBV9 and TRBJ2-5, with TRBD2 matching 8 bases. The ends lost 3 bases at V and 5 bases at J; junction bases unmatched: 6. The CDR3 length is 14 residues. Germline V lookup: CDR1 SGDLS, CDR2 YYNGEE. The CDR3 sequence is CASSGAGGHETQYF. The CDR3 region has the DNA TGTGCCAGCAGCGGGGCGGGGGGCCATGAGACCCAGTACTTC.

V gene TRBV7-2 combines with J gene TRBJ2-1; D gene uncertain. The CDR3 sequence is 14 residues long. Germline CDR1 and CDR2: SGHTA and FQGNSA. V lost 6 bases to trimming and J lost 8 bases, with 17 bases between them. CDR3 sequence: CASSPPGVWHEQFF. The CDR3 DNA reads TGTGCCAGCAGTCCGCCGGGCGTATGGCATGAGCAGTTCTTC.

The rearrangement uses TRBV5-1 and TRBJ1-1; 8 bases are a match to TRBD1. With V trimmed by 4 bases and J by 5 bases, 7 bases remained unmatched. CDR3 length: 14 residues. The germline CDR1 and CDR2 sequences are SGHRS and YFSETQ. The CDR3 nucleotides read TGCGCCAGCAGCCCCGACGGACAGGGAACTGAAGCTTTCTTT. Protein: CASSPDGQGTEAFF.